A single sample gave rise to the 12 T cell receptor beta chains below, sequenced in a study of T-cell memory formation after mild COVID-19. TCRdb fed the 5' RACE reads into MiXCR, producing one record per CDR3 protein. The data contain approximately 410,000 distinct CDR3 sequences, about 22% of them seen just once; the ten biggest clones take up about an eighth. The sequencing input was PBMCs or a T cell subset sorted from them (not recorded which). All receptors derive from an adult woman who had mild COVID-19 (a few samples of this study predate the infection). Cell type and time point are not known.

This clonotype has more than one count but fewer than ten. V usage is TRBV3-1 and J usage is TRBJ1-5; D remains ambiguous. Germline assignment: CDR1 LGHDT and CDR2 YNNKEL (reference sequence). The V end was cut by 0 bases, the J end by 6 bases, with 9 bases between. CDR3 length equals 14 residues. The CDR3 loop is CASSQEMWGQPQHF. Written as DNA, the CDR3 is TGTGCCAGCAGCCAAGAAATGTGGGGTCAGCCCCAGCATTTT.

The V gene is TRBV5-1, the J gene TRBJ2-6, with 7 bases lining up with TRBD2. Per the germline V gene, CDR1 is SGHRS and CDR2 is YFSETQ. V gave up 2 bases and J gave up 0 bases; unmatched junction bases: 5. This CDR3 has 17 amino acids. Here the CDR3 DNA reads TGCGCCAGCAGCTTTAGCGGGCCAGACTCTGGGGCCAACGTCCTGACTTTC. Amino acids: CASSFSGPDSGANVLTF. The full variable domain, with the rest looked up from reference TRBV5-1 and TRBJ2-6, is KAGVTQTPRYLIKTRGQQVTLSCSPISGHRSVSWYQQTPGQGLQFLFEYFSETQRNKGNFPGRFSGRQFSNSRSEMNVSTLELGDSALYLCASSFSGPDSGANVLTFGAGSRLTVL.

The rearrangement joins TRBV9 to TRBJ2-6; TRBD2 might be the D (6 bases). CDR1 is SGDLS and CDR2 is YYNGEE in the germline V gene. Trimming shortened V by 5 bases and J by 1 base, and 19 bases separated the two germline ends. The CDR3 contains 18 residues. This chain's CDR3 is CASSRDPWGESGANVLTF. CDR3 DNA sequence: TGTGCCAGCAGTCGGGACCCCTGGGGGGAATCTGGGGCCAACGTCCTGACTTTC.

The genes are TRBV9 and TRBJ2-3; TRBD2 is a possible D gene (5 bases). CDR3 size: 15 residues. Germline V CDR1 and CDR2: SGDLS, YYNGEE. Deletions cut 0 bases from V and 6 bases from J, with 14 bases between. The CDR3 DNA reads TGTGCCAGCAGCGTAGGGACTCAAAGTTTGGATACGCAGTATTTT. Residues: CASSVGTQSLDTQYF.

This clonotype was picked up many times. J is TRBJ2-3 and V is TRBV30; perhaps TRBD2 as D (5 bases). The length of the CDR3 is 13 residues. Germline V gives CDR1 GTSNPN, CDR2 SVGIG (reference sequence). Trimming removed 2 bases at V and 6 bases at J, with 12 bases between. CDR3 region: CAWSLGSSDTQYF. The CDR3 region has the DNA TGTGCCTGGAGTCTTGGGAGCTCCGATACGCAGTATTTT.

This clonotype was seen only a few times. The V and J genes are TRBV5-5 and TRBJ1-6; D gene unclear. Germline V lookup: CDR1 SGHKS, CDR2 YYEKEE (reference sequence). This CDR3 spans 9 amino acids. Trimming stripped 6 bases from V and 10 bases from J, with 2 bases between. The chain's CDR3 is CASNSPLHF. Written as DNA, the CDR3 is TGTGCCAGCAACTCACCCCTCCACTTT.

V and J are TRBV5-1 and TRBJ2-7; D not resolved. Trimming pared 2 bases from V and 4 bases from J, leaving 16 bases between. The CDR3 totals 15 residues. CDR1 is SGHRS, CDR2 YFSETQ, per germline. CDR3 nucleotide sequence: TGCGCCAGCAGCTTAGACGGACGGGCCTGGTACGAGCAGTACTTC. Translating gives CASSLDGRAWYEQYF.

The table lists this clonotype with a count of one. The chain carries TRBV11-2 and TRBJ2-3; 8 bases are a match to TRBD2. Germline V gene sequence: CDR1 SGHAT, CDR2 FQNNGV. This CDR3 has 15 amino acids. The junction had 11 bases not matched to a gene; V was cut back by 7 bases and J by 5 bases. The CDR3 protein is CASKALAVPGDTQYF. The CDR3 DNA follows: TGTGCCAGCAAGGCACTAGCGGTACCAGGAGATACGCAGTATTTT.

V gene TRBV27 combines with J gene TRBJ2-5; D is tentatively TRBD1 or TRBD2 (5 bases each). This CDR3 spans 16 amino acids. Germline V gives CDR1 MNHEY, CDR2 SMNVEV (reference sequence). V was clipped by 0 bases and J by 4 bases, with 15 bases between them. CDR3 loop: CASSLSGMGVGETQYF. The CDR3 DNA sequence: TGTGCCAGCAGTTTATCGGGGATGGGGGTCGGAGAGACCCAGTACTTC.

This clonotype has only a few counts. The V and J genes are TRBV5-1 and TRBJ2-5, with 8 bases lining up with TRBD2. The CDR3 has 16 residues. The germline gives CDR1 SGHRS, CDR2 YFSETQ. Germline trimming cut 4 bases from V and 5 bases from J; bases unmatched to any gene: 13. The CDR3 DNA follows: TGCGCCAGCAGCGAAGTAGCGGGGCCGATCCAGGAGACCCAGTACTTC. The encoded protein is CASSEVAGPIQETQYF.

This chain uses TRBV21-1 with TRBJ1-1; the table assigns TRBD1, which was not confirmed against the DNA. TRBV21-1 is designated a pseudogene. This CDR3 has 14 amino acids. The CDR3 spells CASSSRAPDTEAFF. CDR3 DNA sequence: TGTGCCAGCAGCTCCCGGGCCCCGGACACTGAAGCTTTCTTT.

This clonotype came up a few times. The J gene is TRBJ1-1, the V gene TRBV2; D is unresolved. CDR1 is SNHLY and CDR2 is FYNNEI in the germline V gene. This CDR3 has 13 amino acids. Trimming stripped 10 bases from V and 1 base from J, with 13 bases between. The CDR3 loop is CATKRARNTEAFF. The CDR3 DNA sequence: TGTGCCACGAAGAGGGCCCGGAACACTGAAGCTTTCTTT.